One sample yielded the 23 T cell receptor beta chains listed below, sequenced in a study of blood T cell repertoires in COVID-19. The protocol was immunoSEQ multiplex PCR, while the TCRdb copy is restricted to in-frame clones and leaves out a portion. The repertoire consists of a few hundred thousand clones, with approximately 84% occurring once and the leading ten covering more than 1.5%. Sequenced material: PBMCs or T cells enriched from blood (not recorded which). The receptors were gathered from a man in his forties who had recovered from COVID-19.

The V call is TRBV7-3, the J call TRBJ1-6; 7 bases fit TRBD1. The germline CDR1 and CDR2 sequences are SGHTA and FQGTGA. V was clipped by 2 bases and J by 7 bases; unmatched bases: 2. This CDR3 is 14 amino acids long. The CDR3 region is CASSLRQGNSPLHF. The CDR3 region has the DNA TGTGCCAGCAGCTTACGACAGGGCAATTCACCCCTCCACTTT.

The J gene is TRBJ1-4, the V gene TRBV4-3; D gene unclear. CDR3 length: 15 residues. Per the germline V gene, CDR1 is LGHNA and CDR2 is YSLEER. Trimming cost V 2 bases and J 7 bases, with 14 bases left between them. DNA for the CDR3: TGCGCCAGCAGCCAACCTGAAGCGGGTGGTGAAAAACTGTTTTTT. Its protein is CASSQPEAGGEKLFF.

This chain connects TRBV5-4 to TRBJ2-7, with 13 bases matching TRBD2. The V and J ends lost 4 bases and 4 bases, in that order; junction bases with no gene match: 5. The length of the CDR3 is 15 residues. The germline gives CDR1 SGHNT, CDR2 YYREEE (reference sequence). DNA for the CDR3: TGTGCCAGCAGCACGGGACTAGCGGGGATATACGAGCAGTACTTC. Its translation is CASSTGLAGIYEQYF. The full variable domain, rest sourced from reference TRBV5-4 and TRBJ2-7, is ETGVTQSPTHLIKTRGQQVTLRCSSQSGHNTVSWYQQALGQGPQFIFQYYREEENGRGNFPPRFSGLQFPNYSSELNVNALELDDSALYLCASSTGLAGIYEQYFGPGTRLTVT.

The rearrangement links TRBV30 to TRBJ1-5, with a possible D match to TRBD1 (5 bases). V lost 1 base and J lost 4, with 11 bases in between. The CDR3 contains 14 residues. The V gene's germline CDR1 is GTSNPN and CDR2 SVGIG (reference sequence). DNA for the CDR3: TGTGCCTGGAGTGCAGGGTCGTCAAATCAGCCCCAGCATTTT. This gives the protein CAWSAGSSNQPQHF.

In DNA form, the CDR3 reads TGTGCCAGCTCACCTGGTCCCACAGGGAGTAGCACCGGGGAGCTGTTTTTT. Translated, it gives CASSPGPTGSSTGELFF. The chain is built from TRBV18 and TRBJ2-2, with D possibly matching TRBD1 (6 bases). V was trimmed by 3 bases and J by 4 bases, leaving 18 bases between them. This CDR3 region has 17 residues. The V gene's germline CDR1 is KGHSH and CDR2 LQKENI.

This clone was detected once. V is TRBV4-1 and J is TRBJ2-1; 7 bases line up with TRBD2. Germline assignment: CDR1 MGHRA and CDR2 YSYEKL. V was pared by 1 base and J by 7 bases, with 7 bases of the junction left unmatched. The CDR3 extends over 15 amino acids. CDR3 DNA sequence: TGCGCCAGCAGCCAAGTCACTTTGGGGGGGAATGAGCAGTTCTTC. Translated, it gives CASSQVTLGGNEQFF.

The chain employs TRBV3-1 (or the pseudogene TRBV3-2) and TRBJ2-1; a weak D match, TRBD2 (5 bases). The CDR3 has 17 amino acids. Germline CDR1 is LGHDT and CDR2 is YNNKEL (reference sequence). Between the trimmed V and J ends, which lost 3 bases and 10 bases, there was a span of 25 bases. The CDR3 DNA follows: TGTGCCAGCAGCCACTCGGACCGGGATTTTCCCCTTCGGGAGCAGTTCTTC. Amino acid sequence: CASSHSDRDFPLREQFF.

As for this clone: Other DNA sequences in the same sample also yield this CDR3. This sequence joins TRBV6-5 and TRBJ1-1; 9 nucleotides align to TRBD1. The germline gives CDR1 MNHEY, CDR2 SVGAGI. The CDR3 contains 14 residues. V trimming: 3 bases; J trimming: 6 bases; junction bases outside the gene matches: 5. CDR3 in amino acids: CASSYGTGGAEAFF. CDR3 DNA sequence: TGTGCCAGCAGTTATGGCACAGGGGGCGCTGAAGCTTTCTTT.

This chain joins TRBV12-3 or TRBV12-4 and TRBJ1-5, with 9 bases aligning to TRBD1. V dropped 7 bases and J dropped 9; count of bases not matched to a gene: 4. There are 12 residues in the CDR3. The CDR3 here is CASTQDRGPQHF. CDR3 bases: TGTGCCAGCACCCAGGACAGGGGGCCCCAGCATTTT.

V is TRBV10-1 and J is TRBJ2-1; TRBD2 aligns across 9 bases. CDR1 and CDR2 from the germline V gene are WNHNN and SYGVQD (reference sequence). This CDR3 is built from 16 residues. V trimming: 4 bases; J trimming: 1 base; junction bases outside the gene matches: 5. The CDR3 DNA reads TGCGCCAGCAGTGTGGAAGCGGGGGGATCCTACAATGAGCAGTTCTTC. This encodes CASSVEAGGSYNEQFF.

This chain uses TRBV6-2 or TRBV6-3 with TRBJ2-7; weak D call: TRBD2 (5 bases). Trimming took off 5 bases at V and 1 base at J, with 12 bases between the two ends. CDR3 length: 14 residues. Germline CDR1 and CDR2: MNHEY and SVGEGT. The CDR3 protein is CASSKAGRSYEQYF. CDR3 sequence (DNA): TGTGCCAGCAGTAAGGCTGGGAGATCCTACGAGCAGTACTTC.

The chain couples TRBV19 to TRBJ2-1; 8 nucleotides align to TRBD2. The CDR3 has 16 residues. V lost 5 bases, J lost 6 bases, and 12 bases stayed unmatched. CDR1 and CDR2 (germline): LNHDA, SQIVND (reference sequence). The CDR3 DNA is TGTGCCAGTAGTGACCAAGCGGGAGCGGGGGTCAATGAGCAGTTCTTC. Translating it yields CASSDQAGAGVNEQFF. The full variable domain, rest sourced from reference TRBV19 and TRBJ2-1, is DGGITQSPKYLFRKEGQNVTLSCEQNLNHDAMYWYRQDPGQGLRLIYYSQIVNDFQKGDIAEGYSVSREKKESFPLTVTSAQKNPTAFYLCASSDQAGAGVNEQFFGPGTRLTVL.

The CDR3: CASSPVGLAGGPGEQFF. CDR3 nucleotides: TGTGCCAGCTCACCAGTGGGACTAGCGGGGGGGCCGGGTGAGCAGTTCTTC. The chain couples TRBV18 to TRBJ2-1; 16 nucleotides align to TRBD2. The V gene's germline CDR1 is KGHSH and CDR2 LQKENI. V trimming: 2 bases; J trimming: 9 bases; junction bases outside the gene matches: 7. The CDR3 length is 17 residues. Full variable domain (remainder filled in from reference TRBV18 and TRBJ2-1): NAGVMQNPRHLVRRRGQEARLRCSPMKGHSHVYWYRQLPEEGLKFMVYLQKENIIDESGMPKERFSAEFPKEGPSILRIQQVVRGDSAAYFCASSPVGLAGGPGEQFFGPGTRLTVL.

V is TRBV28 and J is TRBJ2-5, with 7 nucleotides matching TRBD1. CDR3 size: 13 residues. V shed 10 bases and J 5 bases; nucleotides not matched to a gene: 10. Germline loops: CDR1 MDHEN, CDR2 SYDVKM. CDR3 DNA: TGTGCCACCTCACAGGGGATGGAGGAGACCCAGTACTTC. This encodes CATSQGMEETQYF.

CDR3 protein: CASSFNPGTGVGYTF. CDR3 bases: TGTGCCAGCAGCTTCAACCCCGGGACAGGGGTAGGCTACACCTTC. V gene TRBV5-5 combines with J gene TRBJ1-2; 10 bases align to TRBD1. J gave up 8 bases and V 2 bases, and 9 bases lay outside the gene matches. The CDR3 consists of 15 residues. Per germline, CDR1 SGHKS and CDR2 YYEKEE (reference sequence).

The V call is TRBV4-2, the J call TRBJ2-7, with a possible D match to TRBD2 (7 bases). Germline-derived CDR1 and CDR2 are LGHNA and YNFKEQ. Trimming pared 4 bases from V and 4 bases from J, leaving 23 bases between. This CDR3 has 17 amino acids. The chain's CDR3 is CASSPEGGGGVGYEQYF. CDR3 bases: TGTGCCAGCAGCCCCGAAGGGGGAGGGGGAGTAGGGTACGAGCAGTACTTC.

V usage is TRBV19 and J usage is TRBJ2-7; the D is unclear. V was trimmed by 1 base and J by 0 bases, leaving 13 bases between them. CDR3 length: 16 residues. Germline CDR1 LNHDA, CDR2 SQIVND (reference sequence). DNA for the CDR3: TGTGCCAGTAGTATAGCCCCGGGTTTGAGCTCCTACGAGCAGTACTTC. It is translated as CASSIAPGLSSYEQYF. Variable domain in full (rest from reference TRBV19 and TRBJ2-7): DGGITQSPKYLFRKEGQNVTLSCEQNLNHDAMYWYRQDPGQGLRLIYYSQIVNDFQKGDIAEGYSVSREKKESFPLTVTSAQKNPTAFYLCASSIAPGLSSYEQYFGPGTRLTVT.

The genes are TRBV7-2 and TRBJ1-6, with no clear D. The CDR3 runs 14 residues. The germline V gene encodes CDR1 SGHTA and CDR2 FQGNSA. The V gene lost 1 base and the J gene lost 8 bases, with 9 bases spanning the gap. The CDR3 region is CASSLGAVHSPLHF. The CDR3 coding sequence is TGTGCCAGCAGCTTAGGGGCAGTTCATTCACCCCTCCACTTT.

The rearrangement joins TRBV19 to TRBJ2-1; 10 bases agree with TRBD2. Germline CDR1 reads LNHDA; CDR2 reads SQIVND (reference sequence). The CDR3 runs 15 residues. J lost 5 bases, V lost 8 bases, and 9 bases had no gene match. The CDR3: CASRGSGRANNEQFF. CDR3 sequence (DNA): TGTGCCAGTCGAGGGAGCGGGAGGGCTAACAATGAGCAGTTCTTC.

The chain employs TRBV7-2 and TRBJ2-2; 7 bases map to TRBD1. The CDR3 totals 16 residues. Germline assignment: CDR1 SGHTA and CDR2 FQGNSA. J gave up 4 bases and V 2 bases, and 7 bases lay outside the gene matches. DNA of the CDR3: TGTGCCAGCAGCTTATCTGGGGCAGGGGGCACCGGGGAGCTGTTTTTT. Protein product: CASSLSGAGGTGELFF.

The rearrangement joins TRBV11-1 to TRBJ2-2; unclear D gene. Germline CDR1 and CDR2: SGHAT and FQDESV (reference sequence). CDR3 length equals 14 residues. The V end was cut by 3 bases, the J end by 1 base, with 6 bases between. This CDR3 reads CASSFGRNTGELFF. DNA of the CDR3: TGTGCCAGCAGCTTTGGTAGGAACACCGGGGAGCTGTTTTTT.

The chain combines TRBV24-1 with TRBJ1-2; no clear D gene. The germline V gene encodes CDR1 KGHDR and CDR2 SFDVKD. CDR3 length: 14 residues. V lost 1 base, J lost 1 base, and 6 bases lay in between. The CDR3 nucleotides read TGTGCCACCAGTGATTTTCAGATTAACTATGGCTACACCTTC. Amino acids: CATSDFQINYGYTF.

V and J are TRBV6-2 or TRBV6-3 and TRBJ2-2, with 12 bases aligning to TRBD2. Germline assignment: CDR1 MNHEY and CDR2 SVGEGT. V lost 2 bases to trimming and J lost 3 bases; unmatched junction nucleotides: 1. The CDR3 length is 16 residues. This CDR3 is CASSYLAGGDTGELFF. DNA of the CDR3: TGTGCCAGCAGTTACCTAGCGGGGGGGGACACCGGGGAGCTGTTTTTT.